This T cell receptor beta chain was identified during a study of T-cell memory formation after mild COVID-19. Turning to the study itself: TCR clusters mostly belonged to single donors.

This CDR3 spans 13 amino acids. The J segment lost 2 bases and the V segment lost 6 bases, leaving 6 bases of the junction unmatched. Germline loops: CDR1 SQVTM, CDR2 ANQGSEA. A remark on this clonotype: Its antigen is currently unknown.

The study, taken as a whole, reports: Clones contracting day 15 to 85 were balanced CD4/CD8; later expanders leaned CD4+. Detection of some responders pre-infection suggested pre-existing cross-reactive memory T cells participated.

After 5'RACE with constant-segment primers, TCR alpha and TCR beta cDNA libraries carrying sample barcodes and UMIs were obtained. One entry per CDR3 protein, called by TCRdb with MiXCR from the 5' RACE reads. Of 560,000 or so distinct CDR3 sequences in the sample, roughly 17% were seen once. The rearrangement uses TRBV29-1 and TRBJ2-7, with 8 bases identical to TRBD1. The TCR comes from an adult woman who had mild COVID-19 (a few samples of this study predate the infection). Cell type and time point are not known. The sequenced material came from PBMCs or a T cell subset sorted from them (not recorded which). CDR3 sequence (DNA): TGCAGCGTAGAGACAGGGGAGACCTACGAGCAGTACTTC. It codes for CSVETGETYEQYF.